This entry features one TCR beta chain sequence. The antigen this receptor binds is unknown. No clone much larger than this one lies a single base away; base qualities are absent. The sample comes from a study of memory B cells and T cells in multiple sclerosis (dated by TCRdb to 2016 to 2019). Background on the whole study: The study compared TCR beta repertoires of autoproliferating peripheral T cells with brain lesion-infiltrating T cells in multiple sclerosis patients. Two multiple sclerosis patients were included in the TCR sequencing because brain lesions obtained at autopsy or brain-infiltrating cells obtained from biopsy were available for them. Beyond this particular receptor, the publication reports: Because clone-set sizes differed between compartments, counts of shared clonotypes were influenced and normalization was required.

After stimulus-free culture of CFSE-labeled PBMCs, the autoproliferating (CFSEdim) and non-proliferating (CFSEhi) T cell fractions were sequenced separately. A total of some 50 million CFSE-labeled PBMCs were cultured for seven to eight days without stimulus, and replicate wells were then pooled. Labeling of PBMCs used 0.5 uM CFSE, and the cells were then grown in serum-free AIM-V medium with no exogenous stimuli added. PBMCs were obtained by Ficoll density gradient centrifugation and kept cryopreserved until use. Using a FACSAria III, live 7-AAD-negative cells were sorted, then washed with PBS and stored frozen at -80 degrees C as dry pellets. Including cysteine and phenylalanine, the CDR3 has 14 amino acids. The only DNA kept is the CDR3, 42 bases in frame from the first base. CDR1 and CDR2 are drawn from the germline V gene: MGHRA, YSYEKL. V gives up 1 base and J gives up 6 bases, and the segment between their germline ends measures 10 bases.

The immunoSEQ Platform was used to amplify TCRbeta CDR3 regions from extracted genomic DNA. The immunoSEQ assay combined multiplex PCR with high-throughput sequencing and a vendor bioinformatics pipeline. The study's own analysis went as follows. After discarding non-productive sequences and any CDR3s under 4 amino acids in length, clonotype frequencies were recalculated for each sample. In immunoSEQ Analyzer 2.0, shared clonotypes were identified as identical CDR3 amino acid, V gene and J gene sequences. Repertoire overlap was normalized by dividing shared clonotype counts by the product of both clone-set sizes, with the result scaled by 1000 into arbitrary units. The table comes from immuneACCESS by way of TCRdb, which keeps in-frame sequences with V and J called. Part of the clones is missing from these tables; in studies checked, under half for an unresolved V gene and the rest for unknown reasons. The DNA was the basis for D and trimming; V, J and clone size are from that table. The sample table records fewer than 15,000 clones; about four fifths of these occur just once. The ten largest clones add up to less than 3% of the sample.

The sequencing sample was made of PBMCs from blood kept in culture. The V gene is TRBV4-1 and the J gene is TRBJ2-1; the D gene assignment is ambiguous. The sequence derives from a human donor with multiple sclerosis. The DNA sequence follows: TGCGCCAGCAGCCAAGCCGGTTTCTCCAATGAGCAGTTCTTC. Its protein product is CASSQAGFSNEQFF.